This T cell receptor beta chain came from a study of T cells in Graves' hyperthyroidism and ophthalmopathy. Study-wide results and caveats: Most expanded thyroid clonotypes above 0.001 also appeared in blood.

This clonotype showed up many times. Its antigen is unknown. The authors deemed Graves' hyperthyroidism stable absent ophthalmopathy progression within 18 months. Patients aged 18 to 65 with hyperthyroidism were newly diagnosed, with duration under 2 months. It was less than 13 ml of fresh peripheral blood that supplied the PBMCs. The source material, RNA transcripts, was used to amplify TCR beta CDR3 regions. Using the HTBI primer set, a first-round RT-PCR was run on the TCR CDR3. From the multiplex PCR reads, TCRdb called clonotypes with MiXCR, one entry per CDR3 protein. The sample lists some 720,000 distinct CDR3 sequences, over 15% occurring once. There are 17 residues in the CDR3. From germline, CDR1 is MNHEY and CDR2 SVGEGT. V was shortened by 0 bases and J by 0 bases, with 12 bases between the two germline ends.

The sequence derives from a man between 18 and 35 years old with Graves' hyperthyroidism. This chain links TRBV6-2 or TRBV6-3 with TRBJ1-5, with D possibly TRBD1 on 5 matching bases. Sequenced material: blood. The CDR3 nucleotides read TGTGCCAGCAGTTACTCGGTCGGGGCGTATAGCAATCAGCCCCAGCATTTT. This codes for CASSYSVGAYSNQPQHF.